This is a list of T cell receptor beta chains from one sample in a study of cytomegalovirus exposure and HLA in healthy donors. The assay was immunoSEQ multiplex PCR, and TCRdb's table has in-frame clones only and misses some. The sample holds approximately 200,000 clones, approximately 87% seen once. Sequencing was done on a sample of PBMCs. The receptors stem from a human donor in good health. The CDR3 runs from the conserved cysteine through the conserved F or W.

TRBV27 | CASGNPGQGVYEQYF
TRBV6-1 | CASSEGLAGSTDTQYF
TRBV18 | CASSPRDDRDYGYTF
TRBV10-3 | CAIRRPRRTSGRAGDTGELFF
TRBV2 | CASSEGRQGIEKLFF
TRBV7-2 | CANSQVNTEAFF
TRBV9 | CASSVGDRLNTEAFF
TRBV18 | CASSPPARPRSSYNEQFF
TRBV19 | CASRGGRNYNEQFF
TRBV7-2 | CASSTGLTQYF
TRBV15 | CATSRLSRLYEQFF
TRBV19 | CASSIGQGGTNTEAFF
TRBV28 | CASGTSGAGGYEQYF
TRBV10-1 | CASSDGQGGKIRNQPQHF
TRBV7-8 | CASSLLRPQETQYF
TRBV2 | CASSAGQGNNQPQHF
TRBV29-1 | CSVRRVPEIGTYNEQFF
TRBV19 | CASSIAGGSSQETQYF
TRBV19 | CASSAGSGGVYEQYF
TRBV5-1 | CASSWTSGRKETQYF
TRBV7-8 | CASSLGTSGYYEQYF
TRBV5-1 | CASSPVGYHNNEQFF
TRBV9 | CASSVMLAGEQYF
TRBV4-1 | CASSQVAGGRVNEQFF
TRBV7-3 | CASSFGPGGNEQFF
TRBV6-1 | CASIRGTGGDTQYF
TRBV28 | CASSSGDRTEAFF
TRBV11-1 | CASSLGVSRVTYGYTF
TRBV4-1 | CASSPLGRGYEQYF
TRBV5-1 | CASSSPPGLAGGPTYEQYF
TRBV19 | CASTDRVGQPQHF
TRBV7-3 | CASSVTQNTEAFF
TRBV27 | CASSLGGSITRLKLFF
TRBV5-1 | CASRLLTGDREQYF
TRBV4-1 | CASSQDDRGEGYEQYF
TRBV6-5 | CASRTGKNTGELFF
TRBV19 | CASSQGQVNTEAFF
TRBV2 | CASTLGTGRYEQYF
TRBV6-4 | CASRPRGQPPLSPNQPQHF
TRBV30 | CAWTRDYPWEQYF
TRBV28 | CASSLLTGGGEKLFF
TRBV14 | CASSQEHRAGYTF
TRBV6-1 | CASSPGGGGGEKLFF
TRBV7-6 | CASSHRPGSPSTDTQYF
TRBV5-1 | CASSLFAGRDTGELFF
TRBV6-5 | CASSATSGRYNEQFF
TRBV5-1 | CASSLGGQNYEQYF
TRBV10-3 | CAISAGTGLYEQYF
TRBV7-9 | CSSSSGQSSQETQYF
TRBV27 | CASSLSTGADTQYF
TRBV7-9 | CASSPRMDRVNTEAFF
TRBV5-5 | CASRSGLSETGELFF
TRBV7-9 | CSSSLGTHLAGPGNTIYF
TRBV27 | CASSPRLGLSYEQYF
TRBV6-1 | CASSESVSDQPQHF
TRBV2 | CASTRRDRGPQGSGELFF
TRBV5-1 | CASSQRRTGFMETQYF
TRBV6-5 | CASSYGRLFTEAFF